The 30 T cell receptor beta chains below all came from one sample that was sequenced in a study of cytomegalovirus exposure and HLA in healthy donors. This table comes from immunoSEQ multiplex PCR, and its TCRdb copy is limited to in-frame clones, with some not included. The sample has around 150,000 clones, approximately 86% seen once; the top ten hold approximately 2.4%. Sequencing was performed on PBMCs. These receptors came from a woman aged 18-29 years in good health and CMV-seronegative.

This clone was seen just once. The chain uses TRBV4-3 and TRBJ2-3; 7 nucleotides match TRBD2. The V segment lost 1 base and the J segment 1 base; nucleotides outside the gene matches: 5. The CDR3 contains 16 residues. CDR1 is LGHNA, CDR2 YSLEER, per germline. The CDR3 loop reads CASSQVVTSGTDTQYF. The CDR3 coding sequence is TGCGCCAGCAGCCAAGTGGTAACTAGCGGCACAGATACGCAGTATTTT.

The rearrangement uses TRBV5-1 and TRBJ1-1; D possibly corresponds to TRBD1 (5 bases). CDR3 length: 14 residues. The germline V gene has CDR1 SGHRS and CDR2 YFSETQ. The germline V and J ends were trimmed by 3 bases and 7 bases, with 16 bases remaining between them. The CDR3 DNA sequence: TGCGCCAGCAGCTCCGGTGGGGGGATGGGTGAAGCTTTCTTT. It specifies CASSSGGGMGEAFF.

CDR3 coding DNA: TGTGCCAGCAGTGAAGTGGGGACAGGGGCCCTGAACACTGAAGCTTTCTTT. Residues: CASSEVGTGALNTEAFF. The V gene is TRBV25-1, the J gene TRBJ1-1, with 10 nucleotides matching TRBD1. The CDR3 extends over 17 amino acids. The germline V gene encodes CDR1 MGHDK and CDR2 SYGVNS. Germline trimming cut 2 bases from V and 0 bases from J; bases unmatched to any gene: 6.

V usage is TRBV18 and J usage is TRBJ2-3; 8 bases map to TRBD1. With V trimmed by 3 bases and J by 3 bases, 8 bases remained unmatched. Per the germline V gene, CDR1 is KGHSH and CDR2 is LQKENI. CDR3 length: 16 amino acids. CDR3 residues: CASSPGQGRRTDTQYF. DNA of the CDR3: TGTGCCAGCTCACCCGGACAGGGACGGAGAACAGATACGCAGTATTTT.

J is TRBJ1-4 and V is TRBV6-5, with 7 bases that match TRBD1. The CDR3 sequence is 15 residues long. CDR1 is MNHEY and CDR2 is SVGAGI in the germline V gene. V shed 0 bases and J 10 bases; nucleotides not matched to a gene: 8. CDR3 region: CASSYSWDSVGKLFF. The CDR3 coding sequence is TGTGCCAGCAGTTACTCGTGGGACAGTGTTGGAAAACTGTTTTTT.

The chain has TRBV6-5 and TRBJ2-2, with 9 nucleotides matching TRBD2. The CDR3 sequence is 15 residues long. CDR1 and CDR2 from the germline V gene are MNHEY and SVGAGI. Trimming removed 6 bases from V and 3 bases from J; junction bases left unmatched: 5. CDR3 coding DNA: TGTGCCAGCAGGAAAGCGGGGGGACACACCGGGGAGCTGTTTTTT. This sequence encodes CASRKAGGHTGELFF.

J is TRBJ1-1 and V is TRBV5-4; 7 bases are a match to TRBD1. The V gene end was trimmed by 5 bases and the J gene end by 5 bases; junction bases not matched to a gene: 12. This CDR3 has 15 residues. Germline V gives CDR1 SGHNT, CDR2 YYREEE (reference sequence). Written as DNA, the CDR3 is TGTGCCAGCAGACCGACAGGGTTGAGAGGAACTGAAGCTTTCTTT. Encoded protein: CASRPTGLRGTEAFF.

The chain uses TRBV11-3 and TRBJ1-1; no firm D call. The CDR3 runs to 12 residues. The germline V gene has CDR1 SGHNT and CDR2 YENEEA. V was shortened by 5 bases and J by 5 bases, with 9 bases between the two germline ends. The CDR3 bases are TGTGCCAGCAGCGGAGAGGAAACTGAAGCTTTCTTT. Protein sequence: CASSGEETEAFF.

The gene calls are TRBV4-3 and TRBJ1-2; 12 positions agree with TRBD1. Germline V gene lookup returns CDR1 LGHNA and CDR2 YSLEER. This CDR3 contains 18 residues. The J segment lost 6 bases and the V segment lost 0 bases, leaving 11 bases of the junction unmatched. CDR3 loop: CASSQDLRGTGGRNGYTF. CDR3 DNA: TGCGCCAGCAGCCAAGATCTCAGGGGGACAGGGGGCAGGAATGGCTACACCTTC.

The chain is built from TRBV5-1 and TRBJ1-2, with 7 bases lining up with TRBD1. J gave up 4 bases and V 5 bases, and 8 bases lay outside the gene matches. The CDR3 runs 14 residues. Germline V gene sequence: CDR1 SGHRS, CDR2 YFSETQ. CDR3 sequence reads: CASSSQGIGYGYTF. The CDR3 DNA sequence: TGCGCCAGCAGTTCACAGGGGATCGGCTATGGCTACACCTTC.

Comment on this clone: This sample also contains other DNA sequences that code for the same CDR3. The chain uses TRBV5-1 and TRBJ1-5; 7 nucleotides agree with TRBD1. This CDR3 spans 13 amino acids. Germline CDR1 SGHRS, CDR2 YFSETQ. Trimming cost V 0 bases and J 6 bases; bases outside gene matches: 0. CDR3 DNA sequence: TGCGCCAGCAGCTTGGACAGGGGTCAGCCCCAGCATTTT. Its translation is CASSLDRGQPQHF.

The chain employs TRBV5-6 and TRBJ1-3, with 7 bases that match TRBD1. The CDR3 extends over 14 amino acids. The germline CDR1 and CDR2 sequences are SGHDT and YYEEEE. Trimming cost V 4 bases and J 7 bases; bases outside gene matches: 8. The CDR3 spells CASSPGGTDNTIYF. The CDR3 region has the DNA TGTGCCAGCAGCCCAGGTGGGACAGACAACACCATATATTTT.

The V call is TRBV5-1, the J call TRBJ2-2; 9 bases agree with TRBD1. After removal of 2 bases from V and 6 bases from J, the junction contained 11 bases not matched to a gene. The length of the CDR3 is 17 residues. Germline V gives CDR1 SGHRS, CDR2 YFSETQ. Written as DNA, the CDR3 is TGCGCCAGCAGCTTCCGGGGACAGGGCCAATCCGCCGGGGAGCTGTTTTTT. It translates to CASSFRGQGQSAGELFF.

This sequence joins TRBV13 and TRBJ2-1, with D possibly matching TRBD2 (5 bases). The V and J ends lost 3 bases and 0 bases respectively, with 6 bases between them. Germline V gene lookup returns CDR1 PRHDT and CDR2 FYEKMQ (reference sequence). The CDR3 length is 14 residues. This CDR3 is CASSFRDSYNEQFF. CDR3 DNA sequence: TGTGCCAGCAGCTTCCGGGACTCCTACAATGAGCAGTTCTTC.

The chain carries TRBV6-6 and TRBJ2-7; unclear D gene. Trimming took off 4 bases at V and 4 bases at J, with 5 bases between the two ends. Germline V gene sequence: CDR1 MNHNY, CDR2 SVGAGI (reference sequence). The CDR3 consists of 11 residues. CDR3 sequence: CASSSLYEQYF. The CDR3 coding sequence is TGTGCCAGCAGTTCGCTATACGAGCAGTACTTC.

This chain uses TRBV9 with TRBJ1-3; 9 positions agree with TRBD1. This CDR3 contains 21 residues. With V trimmed by 0 bases and J by 0 bases, 16 bases remained unmatched. The germline V gene has CDR1 SGDLS and CDR2 YYNGEE. CDR3 in amino acids: CASSVAVRDRAKGHSGNTIYF. The CDR3 DNA is TGTGCCAGCAGCGTAGCTGTTCGGGACAGGGCTAAGGGACACTCTGGAAACACCATATATTTT. Full variable domain (rest looked up from reference TRBV9 and TRBJ1-3): DSGVTQTPKHLITATGQRVTLRCSPRSGDLSVYWYQQSLDQGLQFLIQYYNGEERAKGNILERFSAQQFPDLHSELNLSSLELGDSALYFCASSVAVRDRAKGHSGNTIYFGEGSWLTVV.

The V and J genes are TRBV18 and TRBJ2-5; a possible D gene is TRBD1 (6 bases). The V gene lost 5 bases and the J gene lost 3 bases, with 10 bases spanning the gap. This CDR3 is 13 amino acids long. Germline values: CDR1 KGHSH, CDR2 LQKENI. The CDR3 is CASSWTEEETQYF. Written as DNA, the CDR3 is TGTGCCAGCTCATGGACAGAAGAAGAGACCCAGTACTTC.

The chain joins TRBV6-1 to TRBJ1-2; tentatively, D is TRBD1 (6 bases). The germline V gene has CDR1 MNHNS and CDR2 SASEGT. V was cut by 6 bases and J by 6 bases, with 14 bases left in between. The CDR3 consists of 13 residues. CDR3 sequence reads: CASSEPNRDGYTF. CDR3 DNA: TGTGCCAGCAGCGAACCTAACAGGGATGGCTACACCTTC.

V is TRBV28 and J is TRBJ2-7; D remains unclear. CDR1 is MDHEN, CDR2 SYDVKM, per germline. This CDR3 contains 14 residues. Trimming took off 5 bases at V and 2 bases at J, with 13 bases between the two ends. The CDR3 DNA sequence: TGTGCCAGCAGTCAGTCCGGGTTCCCCTACGAGCAGTACTTC. The encoded protein is CASSQSGFPYEQYF.

The chain uses TRBV5-6 and TRBJ2-5, with 9 bases identical to TRBD1. The tail of the sequence fits TRBJ2-7 better, so the J call may be wrong. This CDR3 contains 16 residues. Looked up from germline, CDR1 is SGHDT and CDR2 is YYEEEE. Written as DNA, the CDR3 is TGTGCCAGCAGCTTGGGATCTGGGACAGGGAACTACGAGCAGTACTTC. This encodes CASSLGSGTGNYEQYF.

V usage is TRBV5-6 and J usage is TRBJ2-7, with TRBD1 identical over 7 bases. In germline, CDR1 is SGHDT, CDR2 YYEEEE. CDR3 length: 14 residues. The V gene end was trimmed by 2 bases and the J gene end by 2 bases; junction bases not matched to a gene: 4. CDR3 bases: TGTGCCAGCAGCTTCAGGGGGACAACCTACGAGCAGTACTTC. Its protein is CASSFRGTTYEQYF.

This clone appeared a few times. The chain carries TRBV21-1 and TRBJ2-7; the D segment call TRBD2 is taken from the table without a DNA check. TRBV21-1 is reported as a pseudogene. The CDR3 is made up of 13 amino acids. The CDR3 here is CASSKREFYEQYF. The DNA of the CDR3 is TGTGCCAGCAGCAAACGAGAGTTTTACGAGCAGTACTTC.

V usage is TRBV6-5 and J usage is TRBJ2-7, with 11 nucleotides matching TRBD1. From germline, CDR1 is MNHEY and CDR2 SVGAGI. This CDR3 region has 15 residues. The V segment lost 0 bases and the J segment 2 bases; nucleotides outside the gene matches: 0. CDR3 sequence: CASSYSGQGAYEQYF. For the CDR3, the DNA is TGTGCCAGCAGTTACTCGGGACAGGGGGCCTACGAGCAGTACTTC.

The chain has TRBV19 and TRBJ1-5; 8 positions agree with TRBD1. This CDR3 spans 15 amino acids. Germline CDR1 is LNHDA and CDR2 is SQIVND (reference sequence). V was pared by 6 bases and J by 4 bases, with 8 bases of the junction left unmatched. CDR3 bases: TGTGCCAGTAGGCTTCAGGGGGCCGTTAATCAGCCCCAGCATTTT. The encoded protein is CASRLQGAVNQPQHF.

This clone was counted once. This rearrangement joins TRBV19 to TRBJ1-5, with D unclear. The CDR3 sequence is 16 residues long. Trimming left V 2 bases short and J 4 bases short, with 15 bases between. CDR1 is LNHDA, CDR2 SQIVND, per germline (reference sequence). The CDR3 coding sequence is TGTGCCAGTAGTATAATGGTTGGGGAGGGTAATCAGCCCCAGCATTTT. Translation: CASSIMVGEGNQPQHF.

The CDR3: CASIKQGATYNEQFF. CDR3 DNA sequence: TGTGCCAGCATCAAACAGGGGGCGACCTACAATGAGCAGTTCTTC. This chain connects TRBV6-1 to TRBJ2-1; 9 bases agree with TRBD1. The CDR3 has 15 amino acids. Germline V CDR1 and CDR2: MNHNS, SASEGT. Trimming removed 7 bases from V and 2 bases from J; junction bases left unmatched: 6.

The chain has TRBV4-2 and TRBJ2-1; 9 bases fit TRBD2. J lost 3 bases, V lost 4 bases, and 4 bases had no gene match. CDR3 length: 15 amino acids. Germline CDR1 LGHNA, CDR2 YNFKEQ. CDR3 residues: CASSPLAGLYNEQFF. The CDR3 bases are TGTGCCAGCAGCCCCCTAGCGGGACTCTACAATGAGCAGTTCTTC.

The V call is TRBV25-1, the J call TRBJ2-7; 7 bases line up with TRBD2. After removal of 1 base from V and 4 bases from J, the junction contained 4 bases not matched to a gene. Per the germline V gene, CDR1 is MGHDK and CDR2 is SYGVNS. The CDR3 length is 14 residues. Here the CDR3 DNA reads TGTGCCAGCAGTGAATCAGGGAGGGGTTACGAGCAGTACTTC. It translates to CASSESGRGYEQYF.

The chain uses TRBV7-9 and TRBJ2-2; D might be TRBD1 (5 bases). The length of the CDR3 is 16 residues. V was clipped by 1 base and J by 3 bases, with 12 bases between them. Germline CDR1 reads SEHNR; CDR2 reads FQNEAQ (reference sequence). In nucleotides, the CDR3 is TGTGCCAGCAGCTTAGGGCTCGACAGATACACCGGGGAGCTGTTTTTT. It translates to CASSLGLDRYTGELFF. Drawing the rest from reference TRBV7-9 and TRBJ2-2, the complete variable domain is DTGVSQNPRHKITKRGQNVTFRCDPISEHNRLYWYRQTLGQGPEFLTYFQNEAQLEKSRLLSDRFSAERPKGSFSTLEIQRTEQGDSAMYLCASSLGLDRYTGELFFGEGSRLTVL.

This chain connects TRBV10-1 to TRBJ2-7; tentatively, D is TRBD1 (5 bases). Germline V gene data show CDR1 as WNHNN and CDR2 as SYGVQD (reference sequence). V lost 3 bases and J lost 3, with 18 bases in between. The CDR3 totals 16 residues. The CDR3 loop is CASSELDTRSHYEQYF. The CDR3 region has the DNA TGCGCCAGCAGTGAATTGGACACCCGATCCCACTACGAGCAGTACTTC.